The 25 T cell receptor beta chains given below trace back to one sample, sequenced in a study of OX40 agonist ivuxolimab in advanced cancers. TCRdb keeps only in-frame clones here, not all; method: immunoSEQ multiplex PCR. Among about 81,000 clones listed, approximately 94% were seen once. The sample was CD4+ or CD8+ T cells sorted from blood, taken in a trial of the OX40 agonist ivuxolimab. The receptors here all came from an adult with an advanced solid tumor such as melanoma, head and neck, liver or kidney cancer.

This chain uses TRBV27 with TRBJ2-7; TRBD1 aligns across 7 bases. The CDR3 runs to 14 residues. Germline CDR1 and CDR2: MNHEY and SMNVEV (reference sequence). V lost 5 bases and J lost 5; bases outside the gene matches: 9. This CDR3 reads CASSNQGVADEQYF. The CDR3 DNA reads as TGTGCCAGCAGTAATCAGGGGGTGGCGGACGAGCAGTACTTC.

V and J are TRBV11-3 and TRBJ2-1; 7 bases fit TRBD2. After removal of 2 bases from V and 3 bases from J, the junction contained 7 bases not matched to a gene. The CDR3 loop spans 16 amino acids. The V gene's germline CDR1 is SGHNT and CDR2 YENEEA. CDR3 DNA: TGTGCCAGCAGCTTAAGGGGCGGGAGTGGCTACAATGAGCAGTTCTTC. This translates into CASSLRGGSGYNEQFF.

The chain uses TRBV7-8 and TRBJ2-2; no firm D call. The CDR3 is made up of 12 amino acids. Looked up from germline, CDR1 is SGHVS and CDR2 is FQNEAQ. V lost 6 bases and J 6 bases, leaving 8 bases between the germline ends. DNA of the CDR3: TGTGCCAGCAGACAAGCCCCCGGGGAGCTGTTTTTT. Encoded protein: CASRQAPGELFF.

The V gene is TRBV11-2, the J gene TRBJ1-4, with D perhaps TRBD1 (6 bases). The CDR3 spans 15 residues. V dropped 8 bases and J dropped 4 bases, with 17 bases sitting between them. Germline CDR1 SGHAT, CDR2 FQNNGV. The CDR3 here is CASGGGREYNEKLFF. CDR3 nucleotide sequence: TGTGCCAGCGGGGGCGGACGTGAATATAATGAAAAACTGTTTTTT.

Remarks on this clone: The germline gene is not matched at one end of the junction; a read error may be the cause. In nucleotides, the CDR3 is TGTGCCAGCAGCTCCCCCGGGAGTAACAATGGCTACACCTTC. Amino acids: CASSSPGSNNGYTF. J is TRBJ1-2 and V is TRBV7-2; D unclear. This CDR3 has 14 amino acids. Germline V gene sequence: CDR1 SGHTA, CDR2 FQGNSA.

This CDR3 is CASSSLRPGQGVYSGNTIYF. The CDR3, as DNA: TGTGCCAGCAGTTCCCTTAGGCCGGGACAGGGGGTTTACTCTGGAAACACCATATATTTT. This rearrangement joins TRBV28 to TRBJ1-3, with 11 bases that match TRBD1. V lost 4 bases to trimming and J lost 0 bases; unmatched junction nucleotides: 14. In germline, CDR1 is MDHEN, CDR2 SYDVKM. There are 20 residues in the CDR3.

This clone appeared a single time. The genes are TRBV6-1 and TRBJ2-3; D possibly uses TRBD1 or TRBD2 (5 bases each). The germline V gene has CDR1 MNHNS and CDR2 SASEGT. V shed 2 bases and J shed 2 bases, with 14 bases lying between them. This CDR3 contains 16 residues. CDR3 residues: CASSEIIGGTTDTQYF. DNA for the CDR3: TGTGCCAGCAGTGAAATTATAGGTGGGACCACAGATACGCAGTATTTT.

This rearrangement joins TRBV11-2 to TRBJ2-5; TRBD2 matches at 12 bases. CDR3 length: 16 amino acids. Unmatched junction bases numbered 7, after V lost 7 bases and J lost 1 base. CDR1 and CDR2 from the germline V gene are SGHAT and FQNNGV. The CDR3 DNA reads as TGTGCCAGCACCCCACTAGCGGGGGGTTTCCAAGAGACCCAGTACTTC. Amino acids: CASTPLAGGFQETQYF.

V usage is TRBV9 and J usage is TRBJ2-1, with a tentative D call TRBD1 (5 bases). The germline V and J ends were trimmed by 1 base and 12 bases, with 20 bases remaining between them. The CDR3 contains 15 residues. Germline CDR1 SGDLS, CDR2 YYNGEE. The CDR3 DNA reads TGTGCCAGCAGCGTAAGGCCAGGACAAGGTTTAGGGCAGTTCTTC. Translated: CASSVRPGQGLGQFF.

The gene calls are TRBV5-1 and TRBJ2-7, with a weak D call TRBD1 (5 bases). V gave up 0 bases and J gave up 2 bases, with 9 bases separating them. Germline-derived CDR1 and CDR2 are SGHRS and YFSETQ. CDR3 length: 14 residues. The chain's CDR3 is CASSLVGQTYEQYF. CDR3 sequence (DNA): TGCGCCAGCAGCTTGGTGGGGCAGACCTACGAGCAGTACTTC. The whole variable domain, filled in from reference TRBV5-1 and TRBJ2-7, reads KAGVTQTPRYLIKTRGQQVTLSCSPISGHRSVSWYQQTPGQGLQFLFEYFSETQRNKGNFPGRFSGRQFSNSRSEMNVSTLELGDSALYLCASSLVGQTYEQYFGPGTRLTVT.

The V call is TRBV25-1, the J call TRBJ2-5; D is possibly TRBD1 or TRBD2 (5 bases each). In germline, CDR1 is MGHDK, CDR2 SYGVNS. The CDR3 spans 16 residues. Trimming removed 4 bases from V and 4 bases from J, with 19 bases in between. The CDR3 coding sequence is TGTGCCAGCAGTGGGACCCCGGGGACGGACGGAGAGACCCAGTACTTC. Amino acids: CASSGTPGTDGETQYF.

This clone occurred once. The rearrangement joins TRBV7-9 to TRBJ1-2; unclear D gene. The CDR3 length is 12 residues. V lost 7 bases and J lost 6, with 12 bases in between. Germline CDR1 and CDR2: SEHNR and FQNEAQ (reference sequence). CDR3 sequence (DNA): TGTGCCAGCAAGTCCACCGGGCATGGCTACACCTTC. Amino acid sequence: CASKSTGHGYTF.

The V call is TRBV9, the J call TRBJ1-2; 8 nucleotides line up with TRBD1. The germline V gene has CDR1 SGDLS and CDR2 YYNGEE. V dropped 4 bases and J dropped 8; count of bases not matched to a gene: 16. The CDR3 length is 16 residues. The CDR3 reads CASSPRTGNPLSGYTF. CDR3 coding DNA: TGTGCCAGCAGCCCTCGGACAGGGAATCCACTATCAGGCTACACCTTC. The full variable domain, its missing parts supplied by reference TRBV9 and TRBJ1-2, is DSGVTQTPKHLITATGQRVTLRCSPRSGDLSVYWYQQSLDQGLQFLIQYYNGEERAKGNILERFSAQQFPDLHSELNLSSLELGDSALYFCASSPRTGNPLSGYTFGSGTRLTVV.

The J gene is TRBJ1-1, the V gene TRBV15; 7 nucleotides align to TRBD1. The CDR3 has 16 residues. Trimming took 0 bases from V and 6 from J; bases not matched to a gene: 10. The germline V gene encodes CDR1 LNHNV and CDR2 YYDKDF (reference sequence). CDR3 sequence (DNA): TGTGCCACCAGCAGAGACGTTTACCCTGGACAGGCTGAAGCTTTCTTT. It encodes CATSRDVYPGQAEAFF. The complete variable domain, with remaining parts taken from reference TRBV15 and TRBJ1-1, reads DAMVIQNPRYQVTQFGKPVTLSCSQTLNHNVMYWYQQKSSQAPKLLFHYYDKDFNNEADTPDNFQSRRPNTSFCFLDIRSPGLGDTAMYLCATSRDVYPGQAEAFFGQGTRLTVV.

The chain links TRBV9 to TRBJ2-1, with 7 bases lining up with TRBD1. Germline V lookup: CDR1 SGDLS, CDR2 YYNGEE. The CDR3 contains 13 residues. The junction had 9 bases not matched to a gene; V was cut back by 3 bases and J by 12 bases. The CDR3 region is CASSGSTGAGQFF. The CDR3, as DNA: TGTGCCAGCAGCGGCTCTACAGGGGCCGGGCAGTTCTTC.

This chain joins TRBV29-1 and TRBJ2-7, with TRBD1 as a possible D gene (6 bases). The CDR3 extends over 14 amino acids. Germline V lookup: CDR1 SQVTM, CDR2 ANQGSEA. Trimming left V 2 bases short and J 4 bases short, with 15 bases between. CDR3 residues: CSVERGQGPYEQYF. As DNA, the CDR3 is TGCAGCGTTGAAAGAGGGCAGGGGCCATACGAGCAGTACTTC.

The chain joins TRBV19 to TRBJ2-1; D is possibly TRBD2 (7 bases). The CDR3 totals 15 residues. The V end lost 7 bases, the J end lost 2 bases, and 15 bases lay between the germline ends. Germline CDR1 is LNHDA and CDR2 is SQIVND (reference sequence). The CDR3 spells CASIKGGSAYNEQFF. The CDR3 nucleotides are TGTGCCAGTATTAAGGGGGGGTCGGCCTACAATGAGCAGTTCTTC. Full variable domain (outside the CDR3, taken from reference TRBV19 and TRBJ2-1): DGGITQSPKYLFRKEGQNVTLSCEQNLNHDAMYWYRQDPGQGLRLIYYSQIVNDFQKGDIAEGYSVSREKKESFPLTVTSAQKNPTAFYLCASIKGGSAYNEQFFGPGTRLTVL.

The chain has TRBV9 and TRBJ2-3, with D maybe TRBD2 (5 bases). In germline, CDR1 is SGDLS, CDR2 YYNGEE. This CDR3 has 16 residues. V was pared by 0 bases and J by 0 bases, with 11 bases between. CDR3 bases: TGTGCCAGCAGCGTAGTTGGCGGGCGGAGCACAGATACGCAGTATTTT. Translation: CASSVVGGRSTDTQYF.

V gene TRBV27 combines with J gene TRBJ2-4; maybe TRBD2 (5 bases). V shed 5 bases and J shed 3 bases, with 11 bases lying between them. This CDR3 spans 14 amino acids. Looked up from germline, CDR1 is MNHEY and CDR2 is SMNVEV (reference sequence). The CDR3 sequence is CASSPNEGKNIQYF. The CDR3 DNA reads TGTGCCAGCAGTCCAAACGAGGGCAAAAACATTCAGTACTTC.

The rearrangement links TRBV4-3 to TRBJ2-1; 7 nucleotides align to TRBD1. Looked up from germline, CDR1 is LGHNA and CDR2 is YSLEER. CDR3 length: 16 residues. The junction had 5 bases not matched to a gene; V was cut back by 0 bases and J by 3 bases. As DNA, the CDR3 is TGCGCCAGCAGCCAAGATCGACAGGGCATCTACAATGAGCAGTTCTTC. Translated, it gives CASSQDRQGIYNEQFF.

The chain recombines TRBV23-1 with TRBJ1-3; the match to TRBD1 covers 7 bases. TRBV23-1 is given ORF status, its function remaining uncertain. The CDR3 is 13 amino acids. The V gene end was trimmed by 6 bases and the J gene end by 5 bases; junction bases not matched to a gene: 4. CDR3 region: CASRGTDRNTIYF. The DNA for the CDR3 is TGCGCCAGCAGGGGGACAGACAGAAACACCATATATTTT.

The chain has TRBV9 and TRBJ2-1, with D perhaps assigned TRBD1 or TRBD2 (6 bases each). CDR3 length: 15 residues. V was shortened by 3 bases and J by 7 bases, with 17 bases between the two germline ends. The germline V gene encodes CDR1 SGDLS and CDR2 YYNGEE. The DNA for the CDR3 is TGTGCCAGCAGCGAGGGGGGACTCCTTACGAATGAGCAGTTCTTC. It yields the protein CASSEGGLLTNEQFF. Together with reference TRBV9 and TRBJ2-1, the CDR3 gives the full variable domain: DSGVTQTPKHLITATGQRVTLRCSPRSGDLSVYWYQQSLDQGLQFLIQYYNGEERAKGNILERFSAQQFPDLHSELNLSSLELGDSALYFCASSEGGLLTNEQFFGPGTRLTVL.

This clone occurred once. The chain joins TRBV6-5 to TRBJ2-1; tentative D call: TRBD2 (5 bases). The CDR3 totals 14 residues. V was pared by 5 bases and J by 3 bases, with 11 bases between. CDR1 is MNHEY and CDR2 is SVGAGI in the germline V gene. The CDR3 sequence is CASSPARGYNEQFF. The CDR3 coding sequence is TGTGCCAGCAGTCCCGCCCGGGGCTACAATGAGCAGTTCTTC.

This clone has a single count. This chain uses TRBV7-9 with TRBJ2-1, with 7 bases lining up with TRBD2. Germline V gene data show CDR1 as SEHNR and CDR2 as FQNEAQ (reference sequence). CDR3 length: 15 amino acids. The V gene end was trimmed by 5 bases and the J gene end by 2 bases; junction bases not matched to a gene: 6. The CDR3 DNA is TGTGCCAGCAGCCCGACTAGCTTAACCTACAATGAGCAGTTCTTC. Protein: CASSPTSLTYNEQFF.

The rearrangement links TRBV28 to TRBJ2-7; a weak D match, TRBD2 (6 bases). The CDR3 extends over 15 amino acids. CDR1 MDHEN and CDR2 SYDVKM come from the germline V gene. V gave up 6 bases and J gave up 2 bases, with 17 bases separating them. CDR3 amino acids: CASRERGGIAYEQYF. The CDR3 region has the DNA TGTGCCAGCAGAGAAAGGGGCGGGATAGCCTACGAGCAGTACTTC.